What follows describes a single T cell receptor (beta chain). No antigen is known for it. The data originate from a study of T cell responses to AZD1222 COVID-19 vaccine. Study results and caveats: A mostly white British donor set with more females was recruited, and clonal diversity was possibly underestimated.

The table came from immunoSEQ multiplex PCR; TCRdb's copy has only in-frame clones and leaves some out. Seen here are 150,000 or so clones, roughly 90% observed once, and the top ten hold approximately 17%. V dropped 7 bases and J dropped 1 base, with 10 bases sitting between them. Germline V gene data show CDR1 as SQVTM and CDR2 as ANQGSEA. The CDR3 sequence is 13 residues long. The sequence came from an adult in good health. This chain joins TRBV29-1 and TRBJ1-4; a weak D match, TRBD1 (5 bases). Material: peripheral blood, obtained on day 0 of AZD1222 vaccination. The chain's CDR3 is CSARRGTNEKLFF. CDR3 nucleotide sequence: TGCAGCGCGAGGAGGGGAACTAATGAAAAACTGTTTTTT.